This T cell receptor beta chain was documented in a study of cytomegalovirus exposure and HLA in healthy donors. General observations from the study: According to a later analysis, most TCR beta chains associated with CMV appeared HLA-restricted. The study recorded 160 or so TCR beta chains that were cytomegalovirus-associated. In a later analysis, specific HLA alleles were associated with under 20,000 TCR beta sequences at a 0.05 false discovery rate.

Notes on this clone: Antigen: not known.

V was clipped by 0 bases and J by 0 bases, with 11 bases between them. The CDR3 spans 16 residues. Germline V gives CDR1 PRHDT, CDR2 FYEKMQ (reference sequence). The PCR used 60 Vbeta and 13 Jbeta primers. Original data processing: Approximately 86 million unique TCR beta chains, 9 million to 11 million shared, were counted in a later analysis. Clones were sequenced by immunoSEQ multiplex PCR, and TCRdb holds only the in-frame ones, with some missing. Clonal size and the V and J genes are those of that table, whereas D and trimming came from the DNA. The sample holds around 130,000 clones, 75% to 90% seen once.

The J gene is TRBJ1-2, the V gene TRBV13; tentatively, D is TRBD1 (5 bases). The clonotype comes from a woman aged 40 to 49 in good health and CMV-seronegative. Sequenced sample: PBMCs. The CDR3 DNA sequence: TGTGCCAGCAGCTTAGGGGGGAGGGGAGCTAACTATGGCTACACCTTC. It translates to CASSLGGRGANYGYTF.